This record concerns one TCR beta chain sequence. This clonotype was detected only a few times. There is no known antigen for this receptor. No quality values exist for individual bases; no much larger clone is one base distant. V sheds 5 bases and J sheds 4 bases, leaving 13 bases between their ends. The CDR3 goes from the cysteine to the phenylalanine over 14 residues. Of the read, only the CDR3 DNA is kept; its 42 bases are in frame from base 1. This entry belongs to a study of regulatory T cells in long-lasting Graves disease (dated by TCRdb to about 2021). For the study in its entirety: Persistent Graves' disease meant more than 5 years of antithyroid drug treatment with TSH receptor autoantibodies that stayed positive. This study used TCR sequencing and RNA sequencing of peripheral blood to compare persistent Graves' disease patients against newly diagnosed Graves' disease patients. TCR sequencing covered 13 persistent and around 20 newly diagnosed Graves' disease patients, about 35 samples in total. Persistent Graves' disease patients in the clinical cohort had taken antithyroid drugs for roughly ten years on average. The study was conducted in China and was registered as a clinical trial. Findings and caveats that apply to the study as a whole: The small sample size was acknowledged by the authors as a limitation that may reduce accuracy. TRBV28, TRBJ1-2 and TRBJ2-5 were preferentially used in persistent disease, while TRBV20-1 and TRBJ2-1 were favored in newly diagnosed disease. Sequencing and analysis were limited to the TCR beta chain. Lower TCR Shannon entropy and fewer highly expanded clones were observed in persistent Graves' disease patients than in newly diagnosed patients, which suggested clonal expansion. More public clonotypes were shared among persistent patients (fewer than 3,000) than among newly diagnosed patients (roughly 1,000). Because the primary lesion, thyroid tissue, could not be accessed, the study looked at peripheral blood alone.

Per the publication, the time point label means: persistent/refractory GD, antithyroid drugs over 5 years with positive TRAb. For both TCR sequencing and RNA sequencing, RNA was extracted from PBMCs using TRIzol. The diagnosis of Graves' disease followed American Thyroid Association guidelines. Recruitment of patients was carried out at an endocrinology department in Xi'an, China. Each patient gave about 8.1 milliliters of peripheral blood, collected in an EDTA anticoagulant tube. Ficoll Paque Plus density gradient separation was used to isolate PBMCs, and no additional T cell sorting was done. An Agilent 2100 Bioanalyzer and agarose gel were used to assess RNA quality, and a NanoDrop 2000 was used to measure RNA concentration. The library was prepared using multiplex PCR. Sequencing relied on an Illumina HiSeq 4000. iRepertoire HTBI primers and Arm-PCR amplification of CDR3 regions were used to construct TCR beta libraries. Before sequencing, the PCR products went through gel purification. The published analysis was carried out like this. Gene usage analysis of CDR3 amino acid clonotypes used the approximately 62 TRBV and 11 to 15 TRBJ segments found across samples. COPE and FqMerger were used to merge the filtered high-quality paired reads into contigs. BLAST was used to align contigs to IMGT TRBV, TRBD and TRBJ reference genes, and CDR3 was defined according to IMGT. Highly expanded clones were defined as clonotypes with a frequency above 0.1%. Repertoire diversity was measured by Shannon entropy, and V-J evenness by the Gini coefficient. A clonotype found in more than one individual was treated as public. The raw public reads went through TCRdb reprocessing: fastp at Q25, MiXCR clone calling, in-frame beta chains kept. CDR3 protein sequences are deduplicated, and each keeps its most common genes and DNA. The V and J calls and clone size come from TCRdb's table, not from the authors' own analysis. The sample data list a few hundred thousand distinct CDR3 sequences, and around 22% of these were observed just once. The ten biggest clones cover roughly 30% of the sample.

The origin of this receptor is a female donor with Graves disease. The chain was built from TRBV12-3 or TRBV12-4 and TRBJ2-3; the D gene cannot be resolved reliably. The sample consisted of peripheral blood mononuclear cells (PBMCs), taken when the disease was refractory, from a patient treated with antithyroid drugs. For the CDR3, the sequence is CASSLPAVADTQYF. The DNA sequence is as follows: TGTGCCAGCAGTCTACCGGCGGTAGCAGATACGCAGTATTTT.